Sequencing of this T cell receptor (beta chain) was carried out in a study of human T cells and chemical hapten exposure. Study conclusions and caveats: No alteration of TCRs above 1 in 1000 frequency was seen with DPC sensitization. The donors suffered from alopecia, so their immune response may not match that of healthy people. Controls had significantly fewer large CDR3 similarity clusters than were formed by expanded TCRs.

As the library was built, unique molecular identifiers were attached to individual cDNA molecules. TCRdb used MiXCR to reprocess the RACE reads, holding one entry per CDR3 protein. This sample has some 400,000 distinct CDR3 sequences; around 4.8% occur once, and the top ten carry under 2.5%. Sample time point: patch test 1, 2 weeks after DPC sensitization. Stated treatment: therapeutic diphenylcyclopropenone sensitization with weekly scalp DPC. In the case of this clonotype: Its antigen is unknown.

This CDR3 has 14 amino acids. Germline CDR1 and CDR2: DFQATT and SNEGSKA (reference sequence). Between the trimmed V and J ends, which lost 6 bases and 3 bases, there was a span of 18 bases. The chain recombines TRBV20-1 with TRBJ2-7, with D perhaps matching TRBD1 (6 bases). The receptor's source is a woman in her 50s with alopecia areata. Some clones in this sample may be carry-over from other donors' samples. Sequences were derived from whole blood, sampled in connection with sensitization to the hapten diphenylcyclopropenone (DPC). The CDR3 spells CSALRPGTNYEQYF. The CDR3 nucleotides read TGCAGTGCCCTCCGACCCGGGACAAACTACGAGCAGTACTTC.